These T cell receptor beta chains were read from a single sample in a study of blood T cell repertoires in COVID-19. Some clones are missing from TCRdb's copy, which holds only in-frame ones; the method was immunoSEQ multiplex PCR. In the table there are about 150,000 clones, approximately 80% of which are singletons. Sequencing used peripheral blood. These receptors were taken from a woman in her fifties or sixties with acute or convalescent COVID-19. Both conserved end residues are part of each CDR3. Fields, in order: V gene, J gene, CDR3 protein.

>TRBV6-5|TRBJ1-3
CASSYSGTPGNTIYF
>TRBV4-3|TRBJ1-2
CASSQDNRLLNYGYTF
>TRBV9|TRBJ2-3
CASSVVGAQTDTQYF
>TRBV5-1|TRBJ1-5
CASSLSGGQDNQPQHF
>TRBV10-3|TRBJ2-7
CAISESTGPPYEQYF
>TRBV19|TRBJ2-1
CASTLNRGVSYNEQFF
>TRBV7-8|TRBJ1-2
CASSLAFDSYYGYTF
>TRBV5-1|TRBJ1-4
CASSVGTPTNEKLFF
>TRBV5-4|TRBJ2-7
CASSLARDRSYEQYF
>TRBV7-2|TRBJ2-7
CASSLEGQVHQPQYF
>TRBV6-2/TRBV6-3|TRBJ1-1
CASSRGGIDTEAFF
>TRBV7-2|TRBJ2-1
CASSLEGQAYNEQFF
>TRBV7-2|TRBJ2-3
CASSLYYAGSSTDTQYF
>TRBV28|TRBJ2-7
CASTEGLGRPLSYEQYF
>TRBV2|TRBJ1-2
CASRPTAGANYGYTF
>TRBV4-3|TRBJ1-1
CASSQGSDTEAFF
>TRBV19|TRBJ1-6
CASSMRQGASSPLHF
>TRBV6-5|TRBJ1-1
CASSYGDRGGEAFF
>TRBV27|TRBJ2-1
CASSPRGLGLAGNNEQFF
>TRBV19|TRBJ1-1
CASKQGAGTEAFF
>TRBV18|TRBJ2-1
CASSPGLAGGNEQFF
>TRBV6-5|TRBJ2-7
CASSYYRDTEQYF
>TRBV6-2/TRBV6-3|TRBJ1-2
CASSSPRQGYYGYTF
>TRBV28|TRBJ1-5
CASRKQGQWPQHF
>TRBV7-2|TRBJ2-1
CASSLAGGTYNEQFF
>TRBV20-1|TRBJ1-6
CSASAQGEINSPLHF